This TCR beta chain came from a study of blood T cell repertoires in COVID-19. The assay was immunoSEQ multiplex PCR, and TCRdb's table has in-frame clones only and misses some. The top ten hold 2.5% to 3.5% of the sample, which has hundreds of thousands of clones, under 90% seen once. The CDR3 has 16 amino acids. With V trimmed by 1 base and J by 5 bases, 9 bases remained unmatched. Per germline, CDR1 SGDLS and CDR2 YYNGEE. Participants were aged roughly 18 to 90 years, lived in 25 or so US areas, and enrolled virtually. The study assigned cohorts using participant-reported clinical history. No more than 2 weeks before study entry, exposed participants had met a case of COVID-19.

The sequenced sample was PBMCs or T cells enriched from blood (not recorded which). This clonotype was obtained from a woman between 50 and 59 years old who had been exposed to COVID-19. V is TRBV9 and J is TRBJ2-3, with 8 bases aligning to TRBD1. CDR3 sequence reads: CASSVSGRGLGDTQYF. For the CDR3, the DNA is TGTGCCAGCAGCGTATCCGGCAGGGGGCTAGGAGATACGCAGTATTTT.